The rows below give T cell receptor beta chains drawn from one sample of a study of blood T cell repertoires in COVID-19. Libraries were prepared by immunoSEQ multiplex PCR; TCRdb keeps only in-frame clonotypes and omits some of them. The repertoire holds tens of thousands of clones, with roughly 80% as singletons. The source material was peripheral blood. The receptors were sampled from an elderly woman with acute or convalescent COVID-19. The CDR3 runs from the conserved cysteine through the conserved F or W. Fields, in order: D gene, J gene, V gene, clone size, CDR3 protein, CDR3 DNA. D genes are given only for firm matches. Some rows have no size entry. The others give once, few or many, or a class for an expanded clone.

d_call: NA
j_call: TRBJ1-1
v_call: TRBV5-5
clone_size: few
cdr3_aa: CASSSVAGPHLEAFF
cdr3_nt: TGTGCCAGCAGCTCGGTGGCAGGTCCCCACCTTGAAGCTTTCTTT

d_call: TRBD1
j_call: TRBJ2-5
v_call: TRBV18
clone_size: NA
cdr3_aa: CASSPPNPGQGRETQYF
cdr3_nt: TGTGCCAGCTCACCACCAAATCCGGGACAGGGGAGGGAGACCCAGTACTTC

d_call: NA
j_call: TRBJ1-5
v_call: TRBV2
clone_size: NA
cdr3_aa: CASSPQGRGQSAQHF
cdr3_nt: TGTGCCAGCAGTCCCCAAGGGAGAGGTCAATCAGCCCAGCATTTT

d_call: NA
j_call: TRBJ2-7
v_call: TRBV18
clone_size: few
cdr3_aa: CASSPRENEQYF
cdr3_nt: TGTGCCAGCTCACCCAGGGAAAACGAGCAGTACTTC

d_call: NA
j_call: TRBJ1-2
v_call: TRBV27
clone_size: NA
cdr3_aa: CASSFNRQGYGYTF
cdr3_nt: TGTGCCAGCAGTTTTAATCGCCAGGGGTATGGCTACACCTTC

d_call: TRBD1
j_call: TRBJ2-2
v_call: TRBV10-3
clone_size: NA
cdr3_aa: CAISRDRDYTGELFF
cdr3_nt: TGTGCCATCAGTCGGGACAGGGACTACACCGGGGAGCTGTTTTTT

d_call: NA
j_call: TRBJ1-5
v_call: TRBV19
clone_size: NA
cdr3_aa: CASSIGGPSNQPQHF
cdr3_nt: TGTGCCAGTAGTATCGGCGGGCCTAGCAATCAGCCCCAGCATTTT

d_call: NA
j_call: TRBJ1-2
v_call: TRBV9
clone_size: NA
cdr3_aa: CASSVGGKTYGYTF
cdr3_nt: TGTGCCAGCAGCGTAGGGGGCAAGACCTATGGCTACACCTTC

d_call: NA
j_call: TRBJ1-6
v_call: TRBV12-3/TRBV12-4
clone_size: NA
cdr3_aa: CASSLSPNSPLHF
cdr3_nt: TGTGCCAGCAGTCTATCGCCTAATTCACCCCTCCACTTT

d_call: NA
j_call: TRBJ1-6
v_call: TRBV7-9
clone_size: NA
cdr3_aa: CASSRGAAFFHF
cdr3_nt: TGTGCCAGCAGCCGCGGGGCAGCCTTCTTCCACTTT

d_call: TRBD1
j_call: TRBJ2-7
v_call: TRBV18
clone_size: NA
cdr3_aa: CASSPPNRGPPYEQYF
cdr3_nt: TGTGCCAGCTCACCACCGAACAGGGGCCCCCCTTACGAGCAGTACTTC

d_call: TRBD2
j_call: TRBJ2-1
v_call: TRBV10-3
clone_size: once
cdr3_aa: CAISGLAVYNEQFF
cdr3_nt: TGTGCCATCAGCGGACTAGCGGTCTACAATGAGCAGTTCTTC

d_call: TRBD1
j_call: TRBJ1-2
v_call: TRBV18
clone_size: NA
cdr3_aa: CASSPTRDRGGYTF
cdr3_nt: TGTGCCAGCTCACCTACCCGGGACAGGGGTGGCTACACCTTC

d_call: NA
j_call: TRBJ1-2
v_call: TRBV5-8
clone_size: NA
cdr3_aa: CASSLIDTNYGYTF
cdr3_nt: TGTGCCAGCAGCTTGATTGACACGAACTATGGCTACACCTTC

d_call: NA
j_call: TRBJ1-4
v_call: TRBV5-1
clone_size: NA
cdr3_aa: CASSWEVTAPTNEKLFF
cdr3_nt: TGCGCCAGCAGCTGGGAGGTTACAGCTCCAACTAATGAAAAACTGTTTTTT

d_call: NA
j_call: TRBJ1-2
v_call: TRBV28
clone_size: NA
cdr3_aa: CASQLRREGYTF
cdr3_nt: TGTGCCAGCCAGTTACGAAGGGAGGGCTACACCTTC

d_call: NA
j_call: TRBJ1-5
v_call: TRBV14
clone_size: NA
cdr3_aa: CASSLAGDQPQHF
cdr3_nt: TGTGCCAGCAGCCTGGCGGGGGACCAGCCCCAGCATTTT

d_call: TRBD2
j_call: TRBJ2-1
v_call: TRBV14
clone_size: NA
cdr3_aa: CASSHRLAGLHNEQFF
cdr3_nt: TGTGCCAGCAGCCATAGACTAGCGGGACTCCACAATGAACAGTTCTTC

d_call: NA
j_call: TRBJ2-1
v_call: TRBV28
clone_size: NA
cdr3_aa: CASSFGGLGYNEQFF
cdr3_nt: TGTGCCAGCAGTTTTGGAGGGCTGGGCTACAATGAGCAGTTCTTC

d_call: NA
j_call: TRBJ2-2
v_call: TRBV3-1/TRBV3-2
clone_size: NA
cdr3_aa: CASSAQTGPSELFF
cdr3_nt: TGTGCCAGCAGCGCCCAGACGGGTCCGTCGGAGCTGTTTTTT

d_call: NA
j_call: TRBJ2-7
v_call: TRBV29-1
clone_size: NA
cdr3_aa: CSVVLQSYEQYF
cdr3_nt: TGCAGCGTTGTTTTACAGAGCTACGAGCAGTACTTC

d_call: NA
j_call: TRBJ1-5
v_call: TRBV3-1/TRBV3-2
clone_size: NA
cdr3_aa: CASSRDLEHRQPQHF
cdr3_nt: TGTGCCAGCAGCCGAGACCTGGAGCATAGACAGCCCCAGCATTTT

d_call: NA
j_call: TRBJ2-7
v_call: TRBV6-2/TRBV6-3
clone_size: NA
cdr3_aa: CASSDGLPRDEQYF
cdr3_nt: TGTGCCAGCAGTGACGGACTCCCACGGGACGAGCAGTACTTC

d_call: NA
j_call: TRBJ2-3
v_call: TRBV7-9
clone_size: NA
cdr3_aa: CASSLTNPTDTQYF
cdr3_nt: TGTGCCAGCAGCTTAACTAACCCCACAGATACGCAGTATTTT

d_call: TRBD2
j_call: TRBJ2-4
v_call: TRBV6-1
clone_size: NA
cdr3_aa: CASSEEGLVGIQYF
cdr3_nt: TGTGCCAGCAGTGAAGAGGGACTAGTTGGCATTCAGTACTTC

d_call: NA
j_call: TRBJ1-2
v_call: TRBV19
clone_size: NA
cdr3_aa: CASSPGLGFGYTF
cdr3_nt: TGTGCCAGTAGCCCAGGTTTGGGTTTCGGCTACACCTTC

d_call: NA
j_call: TRBJ2-7
v_call: TRBV20-1
clone_size: once
cdr3_aa: CSASGSRGSAYEQYF
cdr3_nt: TGCAGTGCTAGTGGTTCCAGGGGCTCCGCCTACGAGCAGTACTTC

d_call: NA
j_call: TRBJ2-7
v_call: TRBV2
clone_size: NA
cdr3_aa: CASTGGDYEQYF
cdr3_nt: TGTGCCAGCACTGGCGGGGACTACGAGCAGTACTTC

d_call: NA
j_call: TRBJ1-6
v_call: TRBV6-1
clone_size: once
cdr3_aa: CASSDVQGSSYNSPLHF
cdr3_nt: TGTGCCAGCAGTGATGTTCAGGGGAGCTCCTATAATTCACCCCTCCACTTT

d_call: TRBD1
j_call: TRBJ1-2
v_call: TRBV29-1
clone_size: NA
cdr3_aa: CSVGTGSYGYTF
cdr3_nt: TGCAGCGTTGGGACAGGTTCCTATGGCTACACCTTC

d_call: TRBD2
j_call: TRBJ2-2
v_call: TRBV7-2
clone_size: NA
cdr3_aa: CASSLLRGAGTGELFF
cdr3_nt: TGTGCCAGCAGCTTATTGCGGGGGGCGGGTACCGGGGAGCTGTTTTTT

d_call: NA
j_call: TRBJ1-1
v_call: TRBV7-2
clone_size: once
cdr3_aa: CASSLRGHTEAFF
cdr3_nt: TGTGCCAGCAGCTTACGCGGCCACACTGAAGCTTTCTTT

d_call: NA
j_call: TRBJ2-7
v_call: TRBV6-4
clone_size: NA
cdr3_aa: CASSGTLYF
cdr3_nt: TGTGCCAGCAGCGGGACACTGTACTTC

d_call: NA
j_call: TRBJ2-2
v_call: TRBV4-1
clone_size: once
cdr3_aa: CASSQDQGNTGELFF
cdr3_nt: TGCGCCAGCAGCCAAGACCAGGGGAACACCGGGGAGCTGTTTTTT

d_call: NA
j_call: TRBJ1-1
v_call: TRBV15
clone_size: NA
cdr3_aa: CATSRFSEFEAFF
cdr3_nt: TGTGCCACCAGCAGGTTTTCTGAGTTTGAAGCTTTCTTT

d_call: NA
j_call: TRBJ1-2
v_call: TRBV5-1
clone_size: NA
cdr3_aa: CASSLDGGYYGYTF
cdr3_nt: TGCGCCAGCAGCTTGGACGGAGGGTACTATGGCTACACCTTC

d_call: TRBD1
j_call: TRBJ2-4
v_call: TRBV6-5
clone_size: few
cdr3_aa: CASSSLDRGKNIQYF
cdr3_nt: TGTGCCAGCAGTTCCCTGGACAGGGGCAAAAACATTCAGTACTTC

d_call: NA
j_call: TRBJ1-1
v_call: TRBV5-1
clone_size: once
cdr3_aa: CASSNLGHMNTEAFF
cdr3_nt: TGCGCCAGCAGCAATCTGGGGCACATGAACACTGAAGCTTTCTTT

d_call: TRBD1
j_call: TRBJ1-2
v_call: TRBV19
clone_size: NA
cdr3_aa: CASSPGTGVYGYTF
cdr3_nt: TGTGCCAGTAGTCCCGGGACAGGGGTCTATGGCTACACCTTC

d_call: TRBD2
j_call: TRBJ2-7
v_call: TRBV3-1/TRBV3-2
clone_size: NA
cdr3_aa: CASSRPISGGPAYEQYF
cdr3_nt: TGTGCCAGCAGCCGCCCCATTAGCGGGGGTCCCGCCTACGAGCAGTACTTC

d_call: TRBD2
j_call: TRBJ2-4
v_call: TRBV2
clone_size: NA
cdr3_aa: CASSTTSGGAIIQYF
cdr3_nt: TGTGCCAGCAGTACCACTAGCGGGGGGGCCATCATTCAGTACTTC

d_call: NA
j_call: TRBJ2-1
v_call: TRBV5-8
clone_size: NA
cdr3_aa: CASSTTFVLRASEQFF
cdr3_nt: TGTGCCAGCAGCACAACCTTCGTTCTCAGGGCTAGTGAGCAGTTCTTC

d_call: NA
j_call: TRBJ1-3
v_call: TRBV19
clone_size: NA
cdr3_aa: CASSPQHGNTIYF
cdr3_nt: TGTGCCAGTAGTCCTCAACATGGAAACACCATATATTTT